The 10 T cell receptor beta chains below all came from one sample that was sequenced in a study of human T cells and chemical hapten exposure. Documented time point: pre-sensitization, week 0. Described treatment: therapeutic diphenylcyclopropenone sensitization with weekly scalp DPC. TCRdb reprocessed the RACE reads via MiXCR and lists one record per CDR3 protein. The top ten clones hold over 5.5% of a sample with roughly 38,000 distinct CDR3 sequences, 9.5% to 15% of them seen once. The sample was whole blood, taken in connection with sensitization to the hapten diphenylcyclopropenone (DPC). These TCRs come from a woman in her thirties with alopecia areata. Some clones in this sample may be carry-over from other donors' samples.

This clonotype showed up just a few times. The chain carries TRBV5-5 and TRBJ2-5, with D perhaps being TRBD1 or TRBD2 (5 bases each). Trimming removed 4 bases from V and 2 bases from J, with 18 bases in between. Germline V gene lookup returns CDR1 SGHKS and CDR2 YYEKEE (reference sequence). CDR3 length: 16 residues. The CDR3 region has the DNA TGTGCCAGCAGCCTAAGGGGACGGACCACACAAGAGACCCAGTACTTC. Amino acid sequence: CASSLRGRTTQETQYF.

This clonotype turned up a few times. V and J are TRBV29-1 and TRBJ2-3, with TRBD2 identical over 10 bases. The CDR3 covers 12 residues. The V and J ends lost 6 bases and 5 bases, in that order; junction bases with no gene match: 2. The germline V gene has CDR1 SQVTM and CDR2 ANQGSEA. CDR3: CSVSSGRDTQYF. CDR3 coding DNA: TGCAGCGTGTCTAGCGGGAGAGATACGCAGTATTTT.

This clonotype has at least ten counts. The chain has TRBV7-9 and TRBJ2-2; D gene unclear. The germline gives CDR1 SEHNR, CDR2 FQNEAQ (reference sequence). The CDR3 runs 14 residues. The ends were cut back, 4 bases at V and 3 bases at J, with 9 bases in the middle. The CDR3 sequence: CASSSSWDTGELFF. CDR3 coding DNA: TGTGCCAGCAGCTCCTCCTGGGACACCGGGGAGCTGTTTTTT.

The chain employs TRBV28 and TRBJ2-7; TRBD1 agrees at 9 bases. CDR3 length: 16 residues. V dropped 1 base and J dropped 2; count of bases not matched to a gene: 6. Germline V CDR1 and CDR2: MDHEN, SYDVKM. CDR3 sequence (DNA): TGTGCCAGCAGTTTATCCATAGGACAGGGGCCCTACGAGCAGTACTTC. It yields the protein CASSLSIGQGPYEQYF.

This clonotype was seen a handful of times. This chain connects TRBV28 to TRBJ1-3, with 7 bases fitting TRBD1. V shed 5 bases and J 2 bases; nucleotides not matched to a gene: 3. Germline CDR1 and CDR2: MDHEN and SYDVKM. The CDR3 extends over 14 amino acids. The CDR3: CASSIQGTGNTIYF. Written as DNA, the CDR3 is TGTGCCAGCAGTATACAGGGGACTGGAAACACCATATATTTT. Based on the CDR3 plus reference TRBV28 and TRBJ1-3, the full variable domain is DVKVTQSSRYLVKRTGEKVFLECVQDMDHENMFWYRQDPGLGLRLIYFSYDVKMKEKGDIPEGYSVSREKKERFSLILESASTNQTSMYLCASSIQGTGNTIYFGEGSWLTVV.

This clonotype was seen many times. J is TRBJ2-1 and V is TRBV20-1, with D perhaps TRBD1 (5 bases). The CDR3 loop spans 16 amino acids. Trimming removed 0 bases from V and 0 bases from J, with 12 bases in between. Germline loops: CDR1 DFQATT, CDR2 SNEGSKA (reference sequence). For the CDR3, the DNA is TGCAGTGCTAGAGATCGCCGGACAAACTCCTACAATGAGCAGTTCTTC. It specifies CSARDRRTNSYNEQFF.

This clonotype was counted between two and nine times. The chain employs TRBV10-3 and TRBJ2-7; 8 bases agree with TRBD1. The trim removed 2 bases at V and 6 bases at J, leaving 6 bases unmatched. Per the germline V gene, CDR1 is ENHRY and CDR2 is SYGVKD. CDR3 length equals 14 residues. CDR3 nucleotides: TGTGCCATCAGTGAGAGGACAGGGAGAGCCGAGCAGTACTTC. This gives the protein CAISERTGRAEQYF.

This clonotype showed up many times. The chain has TRBV6-2 or TRBV6-3 and TRBJ1-1; D gene ambiguous. There are 13 residues in the CDR3. CDR1 MNHEY and CDR2 SVGEGT come from the germline V gene. The V gene lost 5 bases and the J gene lost 6 bases, with 13 bases spanning the gap. Written as DNA, the CDR3 is TGTGCCAGCAGTCGCGGTGAATCGGCTGAAGCTTTCTTT. Protein sequence: CASSRGESAEAFF.

Sample share makes this clonotype medium-sized. The chain employs TRBV14 and TRBJ1-6, with 7 bases that match TRBD1. Trimming removed 3 bases from V and 8 bases from J; junction bases left unmatched: 7. Germline V gives CDR1 SGHDN, CDR2 FVKESK. The CDR3 runs 15 residues. The CDR3 loop reads CASSQIDRADSPLHF. The CDR3 nucleotides read TGTGCCAGCAGCCAGATTGACAGGGCAGATTCACCCCTCCACTTT.

This clonotype was observed many times. This rearrangement joins TRBV7-9 to TRBJ1-2; D is unclear. The V gene's germline CDR1 is SEHNR and CDR2 FQNEAQ (reference sequence). CDR3 length: 12 amino acids. The V and J ends lost 2 bases and 8 bases respectively, with 9 bases between them. CDR3 sequence: CASSLNLEGYTF. CDR3 DNA sequence: TGTGCCAGCAGCTTAAACCTGGAGGGCTACACCTTC.